This is a list of T cell receptor beta chains from one sample in a study of cytomegalovirus exposure and HLA in healthy donors. Method: immunoSEQ multiplex PCR; TCRdb's copy keeps in-frame clones and lacks some. The profile shows more than 150,000 clones, less than 90% of them singletons. The sample consisted of PBMCs. The source is a man aged 50 or older in good health and CMV-seronegative. Each CDR3 is given without its conserved first and last residue.

>TRBJ2-1|TRBV4-2
ASSQASGIPADRNEQF
>TRBJ2-2|TRBV7-8
ASSRFLAEGSNTGELF
>TRBJ1-3|TRBV19
ASSPSIPGNTIY
>TRBJ2-3|TRBV9
ASSAAGGRTDTQY
>TRBJ2-7|TRBV29-1
SVGGQGYEQY
>TRBJ2-7|TRBV9
ASSVDRSSKSYEQY
>TRBJ2-7|TRBV28
ASSLWTGEQY
>TRBJ1-5|TRBV18
ASSDSGQPQH
>TRBJ2-7|TRBV7-2
ASSSGIPLLGY
>TRBJ1-5|TRBV7-9
ASSYTGGVQPQH
>TRBJ2-5|TRBV5-1
ASSHTDGNQETQY
>TRBJ1-1|TRBV10-3
AISESWNTEAF
>TRBJ2-3|TRBV5-1
ASSLPGQGTDTQY
>TRBJ1-3|TRBV6-1
ASSRSSSGNTIY
>TRBJ2-1|TRBV7-9
ASSLSSSGPLGEQF